Below, 24 T cell receptor beta chains from the same sample are listed, as sequenced in a study of blood T cells in healthy people across ages. A sample-barcoded 5' primer and a J-beta primer mix were used in a second PCR of roughly 7 to 12 cycles. Using its own MiXCR run on the 5' RACE reads, TCRdb lists one record per CDR3 protein. The sample includes approximately 800,000 distinct CDR3 sequences, around two thirds of them seen just once. The sequencing sample was made of blood. The origin of the receptors is a man aged 25 to 40 in good health.

The chain combines TRBV20-1 with TRBJ2-6, with D unclear. V lost 0 bases and J lost 0, with 12 bases in between. Germline V lookup: CDR1 DFQATT, CDR2 SNEGSKA (reference sequence). The CDR3 loop spans 17 amino acids. The CDR3 region is CSARDVGYLSGANVLTF. CDR3 in DNA: TGCAGTGCTAGAGATGTGGGGTACCTCTCTGGGGCCAACGTCCTGACTTTC.

This clonotype appeared once. This rearrangement joins TRBV14 to TRBJ2-1; D not resolved. Per germline, CDR1 SGHDN and CDR2 FVKESK. Trimming cost V 7 bases and J 7 bases, with 17 bases left between them. The CDR3 has 14 amino acids. CDR3: CASKANKDANEQFF. The DNA of the CDR3 is TGTGCCAGCAAAGCGAACAAGGATGCAAATGAGCAGTTCTTC.

The chain carries TRBV7-2 and TRBJ1-1; possible D gene TRBD1, 6 bases. Trimming removed 5 bases at V and 0 bases at J, with 19 bases between. From germline, CDR1 is SGHTA and CDR2 FQGNSA. The CDR3 is 17 residues long. This CDR3 is CASSPRLGDRMNTEAFF. The CDR3 bases are TGTGCCAGCAGCCCCAGATTGGGTGACAGGATGAACACTGAAGCTTTCTTT.

This clonotype was found a few times. The chain links TRBV10-2 to TRBJ2-7, with D perhaps TRBD1 (6 bases). CDR3 length equals 14 residues. Trimming left V 6 bases short and J 2 bases short, with 14 bases between. Germline CDR1 WSHSY, CDR2 SAAADI. CDR3 DNA sequence: TGCGCCAGCAGCGCCGGGACACGGCCCTACGAGCAGTACTTC. Its translation is CASSAGTRPYEQYF.

Concerning this clonotype: This clone may be a read error of a much larger clone one base away. This chain uses TRBV12-5 with TRBJ2-5; no firm D call. The J call may be faulty, since TRBJ2-7 better matches the DNA end. Germline values: CDR1 LGHNT, CDR2 FRNRAP. The CDR3 runs to 12 residues. The CDR3 reads CASGLSSCEQYF. In DNA, the CDR3 is TGTGCTAGTGGTTTGTCGAGTTGCGAGCAGTACTTC.

This clonotype was detected a few times. This sequence joins TRBV20-1 and TRBJ2-3; TRBD1 matches 8 bases. The CDR3 covers 13 residues. Germline values: CDR1 DFQATT, CDR2 SNEGSKA (reference sequence). Germline trimming cut 7 bases from V and 3 bases from J; bases unmatched to any gene: 6. CDR3 protein: CSVPTGETDTQYF. The DNA of the CDR3 is TGCAGTGTCCCGACAGGGGAAACAGATACGCAGTATTTT.

This chain uses TRBV4-3 with TRBJ2-4; D is perhaps TRBD1 (7 bases). The DNA end lines up better with TRBJ2-7; the J call may be wrong. The CDR3 has 17 amino acids. The V gene's germline CDR1 is LGHNA and CDR2 YSLEER. The CDR3 is CASSQENGGQSSYEQYF. Written as DNA, the CDR3 is TGCGCCAGCAGCCAAGAAAACGGGGGACAGAGCTCCTACGAGCAGTACTTC.

This clonotype was observed a handful of times. This chain links TRBV25-1 with TRBJ1-2, with D possibly TRBD1 on 5 matching bases. Trimming pared 7 bases from V and 2 bases from J, leaving 8 bases between. The CDR3 is 12 residues long. Germline CDR1 is MGHDK and CDR2 is SYGVNS. CDR3 DNA: TGTGCCAGCACCGCAGGGAACTATGGCTACACCTTC. Its protein is CASTAGNYGYTF.

This chain's CDR3 is CSANPGNSVGGSPLHF. The DNA of the CDR3 is TGCAGTGCTAACCCCGGTAATTCCGTGGGAGGTTCACCCCTCCACTTT. The chain employs TRBV20-1 and TRBJ1-6, with D unclear. This CDR3 has 16 amino acids. From germline, CDR1 is DFQATT and CDR2 SNEGSKA (reference sequence). Trimming cost V 4 bases and J 9 bases, with 22 bases left between them.

V and J are TRBV28 and TRBJ2-4, with D hard to call. Gene TRBJ2-7 matches the end of the DNA better, so the J call may be wrong. The CDR3 sequence is 14 residues long. Per the germline V gene, CDR1 is MDHEN and CDR2 is SYDVKM. In nucleotides, the CDR3 is TGTGCCAGCAGTTTCAGGCAGGTGAATGACGAGCAGTACTTC. It encodes CASSFRQVNDEQYF.

The J gene is TRBJ2-3, the V gene TRBV7-9; 12 positions match TRBD2. CDR1 SEHNR and CDR2 FQNEAQ come from the germline V gene (reference sequence). This CDR3 comprises 17 residues. Trimming removed 4 bases from V and 2 bases from J; junction bases left unmatched: 7. DNA of the CDR3: TGTGCCAGCAGCTCCTCTGGACTAGCGGGGCCCACAGATACGCAGTATTTT. It specifies CASSSSGLAGPTDTQYF.

The chain recombines TRBV30 with TRBJ2-5; D is unclear. Germline V gene data show CDR1 as GTSNPN and CDR2 as SVGIG (reference sequence). The CDR3 is made up of 16 amino acids. V lost 2 bases to trimming and J lost 7 bases, with 23 bases between them. Here the CDR3 DNA reads TGTGCCTGGAGTCCTAACGGTCCCCAACGGCCGGGGACCCAGTACTTC. Translated, it gives CAWSPNGPQRPGTQYF.

This chain's CDR3 is CASSPQATTQETQYF. In nucleotides, the CDR3 is TGTGCCAGCAGCCCGCAGGCGACTACACAAGAGACCCAGTACTTC. The V gene is TRBV3-1, the J gene TRBJ2-7; D might be TRBD2 (5 bases). The J call is in doubt because the DNA end fits TRBJ2-5 better. The CDR3 contains 15 residues. The germline CDR1 and CDR2 sequences are LGHDT and YNNKEL (reference sequence).

This rearrangement joins TRBV11-3 to TRBJ1-1, with D possibly TRBD1 on 5 matching bases. Germline V gene lookup returns CDR1 SGHNT and CDR2 YENEEA. The CDR3 runs to 14 residues. Trimming shortened V by 3 bases and J by 0 bases, and 8 bases separated the two germline ends. CDR3 region: CASSLPGLNTEAFF. The CDR3 coding sequence is TGTGCCAGCAGCTTGCCAGGGCTGAACACTGAAGCTTTCTTT.

Note on this clonotype: Being one base from a much bigger clone, this may be a read error. The chain is built from TRBV12-3 or TRBV12-4 and TRBJ2-3; TRBD2 agrees at 8 bases. The CDR3 consists of 18 residues. The DNA of the CDR3 is TGTGCCGGCAGTTTAGGGGGTCTAGCGGGCCACGGCGGGGATACGCAGTATTTT. Its translation: CAGSLGGLAGHGGDTQYF.

This clonotype was counted between two and nine times. The V gene is TRBV20-1, the J gene TRBJ2-3; D is ambiguous. V lost 7 bases to trimming and J lost 6 bases, with 11 bases between them. The CDR3 has 11 amino acids. Germline V gene lookup returns CDR1 DFQATT and CDR2 SNEGSKA (reference sequence). CDR3 DNA sequence: TGCAGTGGGTCGGGTCCCGATACGCAGTATTTT. This translates into CSGSGPDTQYF.

The chain recombines TRBV4-2 with TRBJ2-5; D uncertain. The CDR3 runs 16 residues. The V end was cut by 2 bases, the J end by 2 bases, with 15 bases between. The germline V gene has CDR1 LGHNA and CDR2 YNFKEQ. CDR3 sequence: CASSQQGRLSQETQYF. The CDR3 nucleotides read TGTGCCAGCAGCCAACAAGGAAGACTGTCACAAGAGACCCAGTACTTC.

V usage is TRBV6-1 and J usage is TRBJ2-5; possible D gene TRBD2, 5 bases. There are 12 residues in the CDR3. Per germline, CDR1 MNHNS and CDR2 SASEGT. V lost 11 bases to trimming and J lost 4 bases, with 14 bases between them. Here the CDR3 reads CAGKEDSETQYF. The CDR3 region has the DNA TGTGCCGGAAAGGAGGATTCAGAGACCCAGTACTTC.

CDR3 amino acids: CASSLSLDTDTQYF. The CDR3 bases are TGTGCCAGCAGTTTATCTCTAGACACAGATACGCAGTATTTT. The J gene is TRBJ2-3, the V gene TRBV27; D unresolved. Germline V gene data show CDR1 as MNHEY and CDR2 as SMNVEV (reference sequence). The CDR3 has 14 amino acids. V lost 0 bases to trimming and J lost 2 bases, with 6 bases between them.

This clonotype showed up just a few times. The chain has TRBV7-9 and TRBJ1-2; no firm D call. This CDR3 region has 17 residues. The V end was cut by 2 bases, the J end by 3 bases, with 19 bases between. The V gene's germline CDR1 is SEHNR and CDR2 FQNEAQ (reference sequence). The CDR3 region has the DNA TGTGCCAGCAGCTTACCGGAGGATCCTTTGGAGGACTATGGCTACACCTTC. It codes for CASSLPEDPLEDYGYTF.

The chain couples TRBV7-9 to TRBJ2-5, with D perhaps TRBD1 or TRBD2 (5 bases each). There are 16 residues in the CDR3. Trimming left V 5 bases short and J 1 base short, with 17 bases between. CDR1 is SEHNR, CDR2 FQNEAQ, per germline (reference sequence). The CDR3 sequence is CASSPHGTGTQETQYF. The CDR3 DNA reads TGTGCCAGCAGCCCCCATGGAACGGGGACCCAAGAGACCCAGTACTTC. The whole variable domain, filled in from reference TRBV7-9 and TRBJ2-5, reads DTGVSQNPRHKITKRGQNVTFRCDPISEHNRLYWYRQTLGQGPEFLTYFQNEAQLEKSRLLSDRFSAERPKGSFSTLEIQRTEQGDSAMYLCASSPHGTGTQETQYFGPGTRLLVL.

This clonotype has just a few counts. This may come from a read error, since a much larger clone is one base off. This chain connects TRBV7-2 to TRBJ2-7; D may be TRBD1 or TRBD2 (6 bases each). The DNA end is a closer match to TRBJ2-5, so the J assignment may be wrong. The CDR3 spans 15 residues. Germline CDR1 SGHTA, CDR2 FQGNSA. The CDR3 coding sequence is TGTGCCAGCAGCTTAACTGGGGGGCGGGGAGAGACCCAGTACTTC. It translates to CASSLTGGRGETQYF.

J is TRBJ2-1 and V is TRBV19, with TRBD1 identical over 8 bases. The CDR3 covers 13 residues. Trimming at V came to 7 bases and at J to 10 bases, leaving 9 bases not matched to a gene. CDR1 is LNHDA and CDR2 is SQIVND in the germline V gene (reference sequence). The CDR3 spells CASNRQGSVEQFF. CDR3 sequence (DNA): TGTGCCAGTAATAGACAGGGGAGCGTCGAGCAGTTCTTC.

The genes are TRBV20-1 and TRBJ2-5; 7 bases are a match to TRBD2. J lost 9 bases, V lost 4 bases, and 23 bases had no gene match. The CDR3 extends over 17 amino acids. Per the germline V gene, CDR1 is DFQATT and CDR2 is SNEGSKA (reference sequence). In DNA, the CDR3 is TGCAGTGCTAATCCCCCCTCCCTTGGGGGGAGGGCAAGGGCCCAGTACTTC. Amino acid sequence: CSANPPSLGGRARAQYF.